These 8 T cell receptor beta chains share one sample of origin, sequenced in a study of cytomegalovirus exposure and HLA in healthy donors. Primers for the PCR totalled 60 Vbeta and 13 Jbeta. Only in-frame clones appear in the TCRdb table, and some are missing; sequencing was by immunoSEQ multiplex PCR. This sample has 93,000 or so clones; more than 75% occur once, and the top ten carry 10%. The sample was PBMCs. Receptors originate from a woman aged 18-29 years in good health and CMV-seropositive.

This sequence joins TRBV5-6 and TRBJ1-2; TRBD1 is a possible D gene (6 bases). The length of the CDR3 is 19 residues. Trimming took 0 bases from V and 2 from J, leaving 23 bases between them. The germline CDR1 and CDR2 sequences are SGHDT and YYEEEE. The CDR3 loop is CASSLARPIRWGRNYGYTF. CDR3 bases: TGTGCCAGCAGCTTGGCCCGCCCGATCAGGTGGGGGCGCAACTATGGCTACACCTTC. Together with reference TRBV5-6 and TRBJ1-2, the CDR3 gives the full variable domain: DAGVTQSPTHLIKTRGQQVTLRCSPKSGHDTVSWYQQALGQGPQFIFQYYEEEERQRGNFPDRFSGHQFPNYSSELNVNALLLGDSALYLCASSLARPIRWGRNYGYTFGSGTRLTVV.

The J gene is TRBJ2-7, the V gene TRBV28; 9 nucleotides line up with TRBD2. V was clipped by 3 bases and J by 3 bases; unmatched bases: 9. The CDR3 is made up of 16 amino acids. Germline-derived CDR1 and CDR2 are MDHEN and SYDVKM. Written as DNA, the CDR3 is TGTGCCAGCAGTTTCTCACTAGCGGGCCTCAACTACGAGCAGTACTTC. This sequence encodes CASSFSLAGLNYEQYF. Together with reference TRBV28 and TRBJ2-7, the CDR3 gives the full variable domain: DVKVTQSSRYLVKRTGEKVFLECVQDMDHENMFWYRQDPGLGLRLIYFSYDVKMKEKGDIPEGYSVSREKKERFSLILESASTNQTSMYLCASSFSLAGLNYEQYFGPGTRLTVT.

This chain uses TRBV28 with TRBJ2-3; D might be TRBD1 (6 bases). The V gene lost 7 bases and the J gene lost 1 base, with 12 bases spanning the gap. The germline gives CDR1 MDHEN, CDR2 SYDVKM. The CDR3 consists of 14 residues. This chain's CDR3 is CASTQGFGTDTQYF. CDR3 nucleotides: TGTGCCAGCACCCAGGGGTTTGGCACAGATACGCAGTATTTT.

V is TRBV6-6 and J is TRBJ2-2, with 9 positions matching TRBD1. The V gene end was trimmed by 6 bases and the J gene end by 5 bases; junction bases not matched to a gene: 7. From germline, CDR1 is MNHNY and CDR2 SVGAGI (reference sequence). The CDR3 contains 15 residues. The CDR3 loop reads CASSPGQGGTGELFF. In DNA form, the CDR3 reads TGTGCCAGCAGCCCGGGACAGGGTGGGACCGGGGAGCTGTTTTTT.

V usage is TRBV14 and J usage is TRBJ2-3; TRBD2 is a possible D gene (6 bases). The V end was cut by 3 bases, the J end by 0 bases, with 13 bases between. Per germline, CDR1 SGHDN and CDR2 FVKESK. The length of the CDR3 is 16 residues. The CDR3 DNA follows: TGTGCCAGCAGCCAGCGGTGGGGGGAGAGCACAGATACGCAGTATTTT. Translation gives CASSQRWGESTDTQYF.

The rearrangement joins TRBV4-3 to TRBJ1-2; D might be TRBD1 (6 bases). Trimming cost V 4 bases and J 3 bases, with 18 bases left between them. Per the germline V gene, CDR1 is LGHNA and CDR2 is YSLEER. The CDR3 has 16 residues. The CDR3 nucleotides read TGCGCCAGCAGCCGGAACCTCCGGGACACAGACTATGGCTACACCTTC. Protein: CASSRNLRDTDYGYTF.

The chain carries TRBV6-1 and TRBJ2-1, with D possibly TRBD2 on 7 matching bases. V lost 0 bases and J lost 9, with 9 bases in between. This CDR3 has 13 residues. The germline CDR1 and CDR2 sequences are MNHNS and SASEGT. The chain's CDR3 is CASSEARGGEQFF. The CDR3 nucleotides are TGTGCCAGCAGTGAAGCTAGGGGGGGTGAGCAGTTCTTC.

DNA for the CDR3: TGTGCCAGCAGGCGACAGGGGCCGAACACTGAAGCTTTCTTT. It specifies CASRRQGPNTEAFF. The chain couples TRBV6-5 to TRBJ1-1, with TRBD1 identical over 8 bases. Germline V gives CDR1 MNHEY, CDR2 SVGAGI. The CDR3 covers 14 residues. Trimming removed 6 bases from V and 1 base from J; junction bases left unmatched: 4.